This T cell receptor beta chain stems from a study of cytomegalovirus exposure and HLA in healthy donors. Study background: Among fewer than 500 genotyped donors, around 77% fell in the Caucasian-associated ancestry cluster. Overall study findings and caveats: Certain sequence variants were highly shared and formed a cluster, and this cluster was likely a sequencing artifact. Reportedly, fewer N-insertions than the 666-donor mean appeared in an Asian-associated ancestry cluster in a later analysis.

Both 60 Vbeta primers and 13 Jbeta primers went into the PCR. Profiled with immunoSEQ multiplex PCR; TCRdb holds only in-frame clones, not every one. The repertoire holds 150,000 to 200,000 clones, 60% to 80% seen once, with around 4.6% in the top ten. CDR1 and CDR2 (germline): MGHDK, SYGVNS. The CDR3 loop spans 15 amino acids. The ends were cut back, 4 bases at V and 6 bases at J, with 15 bases in the middle. To note about this clone: As yet, its antigen is unknown.

Material for sequencing was PBMCs. The receptor was isolated from a young man in good health and CMV-seropositive. The V and J genes are TRBV25-1 and TRBJ1-4; D may be TRBD1 (5 bases). The DNA for the CDR3 is TGTGCCAGCAGTGGCCGGGACGGGGGAGATGAAAAACTGTTTTTT. This codes for CASSGRDGGDEKLFF.